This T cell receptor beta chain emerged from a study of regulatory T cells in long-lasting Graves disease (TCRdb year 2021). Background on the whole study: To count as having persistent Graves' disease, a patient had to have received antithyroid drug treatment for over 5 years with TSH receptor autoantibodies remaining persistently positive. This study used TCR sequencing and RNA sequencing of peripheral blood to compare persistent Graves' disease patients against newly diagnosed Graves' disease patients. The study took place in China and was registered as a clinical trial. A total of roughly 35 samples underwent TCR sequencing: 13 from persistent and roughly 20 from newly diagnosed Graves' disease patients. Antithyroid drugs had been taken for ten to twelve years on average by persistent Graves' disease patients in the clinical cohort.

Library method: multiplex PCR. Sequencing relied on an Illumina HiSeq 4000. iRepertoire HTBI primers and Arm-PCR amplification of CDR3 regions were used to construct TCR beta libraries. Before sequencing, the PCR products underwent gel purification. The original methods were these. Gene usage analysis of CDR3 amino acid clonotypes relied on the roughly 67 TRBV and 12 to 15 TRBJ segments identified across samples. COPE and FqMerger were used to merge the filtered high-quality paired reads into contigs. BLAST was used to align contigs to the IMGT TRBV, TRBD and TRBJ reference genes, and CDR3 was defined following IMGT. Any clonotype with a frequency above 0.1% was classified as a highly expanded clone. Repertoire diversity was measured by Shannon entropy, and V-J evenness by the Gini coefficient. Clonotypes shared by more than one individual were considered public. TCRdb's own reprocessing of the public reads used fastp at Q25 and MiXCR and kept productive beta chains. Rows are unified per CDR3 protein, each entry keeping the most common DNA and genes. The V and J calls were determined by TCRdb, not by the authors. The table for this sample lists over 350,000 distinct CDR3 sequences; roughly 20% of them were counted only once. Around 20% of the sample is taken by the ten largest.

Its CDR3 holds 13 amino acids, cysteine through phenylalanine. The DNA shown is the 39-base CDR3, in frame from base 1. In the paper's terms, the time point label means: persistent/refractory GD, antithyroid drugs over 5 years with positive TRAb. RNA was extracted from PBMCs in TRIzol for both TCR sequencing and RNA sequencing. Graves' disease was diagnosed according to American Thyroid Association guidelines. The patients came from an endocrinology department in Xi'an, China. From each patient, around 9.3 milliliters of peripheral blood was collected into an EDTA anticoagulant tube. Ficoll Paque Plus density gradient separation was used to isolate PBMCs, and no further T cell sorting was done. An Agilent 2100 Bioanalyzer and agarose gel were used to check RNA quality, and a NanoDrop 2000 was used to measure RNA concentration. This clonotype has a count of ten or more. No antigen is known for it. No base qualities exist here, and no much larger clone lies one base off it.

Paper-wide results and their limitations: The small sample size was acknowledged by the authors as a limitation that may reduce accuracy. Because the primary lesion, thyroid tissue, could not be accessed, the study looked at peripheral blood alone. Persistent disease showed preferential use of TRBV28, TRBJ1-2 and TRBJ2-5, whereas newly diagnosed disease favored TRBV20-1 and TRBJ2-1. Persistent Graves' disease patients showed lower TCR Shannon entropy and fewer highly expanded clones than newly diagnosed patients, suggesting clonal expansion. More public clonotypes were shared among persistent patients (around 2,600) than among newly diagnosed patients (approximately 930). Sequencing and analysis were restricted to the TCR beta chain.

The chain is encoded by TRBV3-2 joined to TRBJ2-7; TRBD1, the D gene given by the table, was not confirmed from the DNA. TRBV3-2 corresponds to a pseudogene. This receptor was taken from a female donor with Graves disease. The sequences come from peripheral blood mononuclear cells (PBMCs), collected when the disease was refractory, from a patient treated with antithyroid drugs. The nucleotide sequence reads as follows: TGTGCCAGCATGACAGGCCTCTCCTACGAGCAGTACTTC. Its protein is CASMTGLSYEQYF.